This TCR beta chain was identified during a study of blood T cell repertoires in COVID-19. Trimming left V 0 bases short and J 8 bases short, with 10 bases between. The CDR3 totals 13 residues. CDR1 is LGHNA, CDR2 YSLEER, per germline. Assay: immunoSEQ multiplex PCR; the TCRdb copy retains only in-frame clones and omits some. The sample has 150,000 to 200,000 clones; 88% are singletons. Sequenced input: peripheral blood. This chain connects TRBV4-3 to TRBJ1-2; D might be TRBD1 (5 bases). This sequence originates from a man aged 35 to 55 with active or convalescent COVID-19. CDR3 in DNA: TGCGCCAGCAGCCAAGACAGGGTGGGAGGCTACACCTTC. Translation gives CASSQDRVGGYTF.